Below, one TCR beta chain is given with its context. Its specificity is not known. Documented time point: week 5, during vaccination. Every vaccine dose comprised 300 ug of mutant IDH1 20-mer peptide plus topical imiquimod. The sample comes from a study of a mutant IDH1 vaccine in newly diagnosed glioma. Study details: Weeks 1, 3, 5, 7, 11, 15, 19 and 23 were when patients received their eight vaccinations. General observations from the study: Patients mounted vaccine-induced immune responses in about 92% of cases.

The protocol was immunoSEQ multiplex PCR, while the TCRdb copy is restricted to in-frame clones and leaves out a portion. Of roughly 54,000 clones listed, 80% to 85% were seen once; the top ten hold 3% to 4%. The sequence came from a man between 25 and 39 years old with glioma. Sequencing used PBMCs, obtained from a glioma patient whose treatment included an IDH1 peptide vaccine.

The DNA for the CDR3 is TGTGCCAGCAGCGTCTCGGGGCTCCTGACCGGGGAGCTGTTTTTT. It yields the protein CASSVSGLLTGELFF. The chain has TRBV9 and TRBJ2-2; D tentatively fits TRBD1 or TRBD2 (5 bases each). Deletions cut 2 bases from V and 5 bases from J, with 13 bases between. Germline CDR1 and CDR2: SGDLS and YYNGEE. The CDR3 covers 15 residues.